This entry is about one TCR beta chain. Here immunoSEQ multiplex PCR was the method, and the copy in TCRdb shows in-frame clones only, minus some. The profile shows 40,000 to 45,000 clones, nearly 90% of them singletons. The data stem from a study of T cell changes during pregnancy in multiple sclerosis. Germline trimming cut 0 bases from V and 4 bases from J; bases unmatched to any gene: 0. The germline gives CDR1 SGHRS, CDR2 YFSETQ. The CDR3 has 14 amino acids. This TCR came from a female donor with multiple sclerosis, enrolled in a pregnancy study. The sample consisted of CD4+ T cells from peripheral blood mononuclear cells, taken in the first trimester of pregnancy. V gene TRBV5-1 combines with J gene TRBJ2-1, with TRBD1 matching 8 bases. In DNA form, the CDR3 reads TGCGCCAGCAGCTTGGGGGACAGGTACAATGAGCAGTTCTTC. This encodes CASSLGDRYNEQFF.